This T cell receptor beta chain derives from a study of early T cells in non-severe SARS-CoV-2 infection. Study-wide context: Unpaired chains resulted from sequencing bulk RNA of unsorted whole blood. Points from the study as a whole: Sequences matched to VDJdb favored anti-spike CD8 responses, while private and CD4 specificities were missed.

Individual cDNA molecules each received unique molecular identifiers attached to them. TCRdb analysed the 5' RACE reads with MiXCR anew, one entry per CDR3 protein. The sample holds 15,000 to 20,000 distinct CDR3 sequences, more than 5% seen once. This clonotype has more than one count but fewer than ten. Its antigen is still unknown. The sequenced material came from whole blood. The TCR was taken from an adult who was a healthcare worker with PCR-confirmed SARS-CoV-2 infection or an uninfected control (not recorded which).

The CDR3 region is CASSQGLTRAETQYF. The CDR3 coding sequence is TGTGCCAGCAGCCAGGGACTCACGAGGGCAGAGACCCAGTACTTC. J is TRBJ2-5 and V is TRBV3-1, with a tentative D call TRBD2 (6 bases). V lost 3 bases and J lost 4, with 15 bases in between. Germline CDR1 reads LGHDT; CDR2 reads YNNKEL (reference sequence). The CDR3 totals 15 residues.